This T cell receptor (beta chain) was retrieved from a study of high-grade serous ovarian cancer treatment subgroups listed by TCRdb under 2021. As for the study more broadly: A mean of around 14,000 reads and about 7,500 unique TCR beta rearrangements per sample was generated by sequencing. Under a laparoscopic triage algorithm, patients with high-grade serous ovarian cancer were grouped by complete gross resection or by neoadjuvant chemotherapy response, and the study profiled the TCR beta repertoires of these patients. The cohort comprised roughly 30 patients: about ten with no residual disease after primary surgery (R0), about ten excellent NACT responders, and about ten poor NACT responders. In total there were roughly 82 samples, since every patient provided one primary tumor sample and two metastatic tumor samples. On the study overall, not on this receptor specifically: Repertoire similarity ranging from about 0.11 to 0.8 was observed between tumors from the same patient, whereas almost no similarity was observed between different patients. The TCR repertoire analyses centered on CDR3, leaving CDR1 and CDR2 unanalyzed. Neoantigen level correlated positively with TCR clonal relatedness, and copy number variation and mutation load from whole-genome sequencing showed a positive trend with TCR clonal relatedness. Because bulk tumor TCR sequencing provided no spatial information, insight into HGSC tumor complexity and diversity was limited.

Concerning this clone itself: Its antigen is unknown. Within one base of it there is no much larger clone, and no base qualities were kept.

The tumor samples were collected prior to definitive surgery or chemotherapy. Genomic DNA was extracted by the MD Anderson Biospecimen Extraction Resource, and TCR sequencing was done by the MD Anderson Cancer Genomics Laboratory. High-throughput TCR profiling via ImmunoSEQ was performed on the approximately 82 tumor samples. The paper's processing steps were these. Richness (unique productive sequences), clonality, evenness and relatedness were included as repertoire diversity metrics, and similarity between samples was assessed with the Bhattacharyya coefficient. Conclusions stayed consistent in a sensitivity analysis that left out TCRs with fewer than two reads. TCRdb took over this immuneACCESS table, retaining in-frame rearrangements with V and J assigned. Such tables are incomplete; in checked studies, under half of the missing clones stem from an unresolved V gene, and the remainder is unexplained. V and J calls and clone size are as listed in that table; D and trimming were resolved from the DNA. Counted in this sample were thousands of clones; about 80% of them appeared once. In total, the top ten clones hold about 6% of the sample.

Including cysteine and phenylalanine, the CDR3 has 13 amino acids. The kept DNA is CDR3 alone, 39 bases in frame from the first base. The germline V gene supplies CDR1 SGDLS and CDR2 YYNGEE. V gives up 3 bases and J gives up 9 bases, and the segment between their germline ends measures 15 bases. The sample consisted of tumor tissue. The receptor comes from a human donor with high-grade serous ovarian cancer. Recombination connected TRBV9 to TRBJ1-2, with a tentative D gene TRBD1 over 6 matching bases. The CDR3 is CASSDQQGRSYTF. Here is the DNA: TGTGCCAGCAGCGACCAACAGGGTAGGAGCTACACCTTC.